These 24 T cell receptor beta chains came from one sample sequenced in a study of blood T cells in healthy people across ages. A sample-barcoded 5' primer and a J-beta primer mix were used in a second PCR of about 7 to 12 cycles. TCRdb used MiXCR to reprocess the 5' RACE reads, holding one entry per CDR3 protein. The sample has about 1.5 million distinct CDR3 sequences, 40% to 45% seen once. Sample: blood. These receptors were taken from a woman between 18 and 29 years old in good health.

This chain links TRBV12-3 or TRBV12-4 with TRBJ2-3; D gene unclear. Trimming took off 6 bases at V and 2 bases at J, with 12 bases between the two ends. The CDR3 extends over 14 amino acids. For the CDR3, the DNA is TGTGCCAGCAGGCCCTCCGGAGCCACAGATACGCAGTATTTT. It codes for CASRPSGATDTQYF.

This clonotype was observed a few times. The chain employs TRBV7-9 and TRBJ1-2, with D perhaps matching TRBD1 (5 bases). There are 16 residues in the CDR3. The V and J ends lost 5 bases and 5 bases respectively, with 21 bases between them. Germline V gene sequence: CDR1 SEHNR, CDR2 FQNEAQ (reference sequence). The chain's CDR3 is CASSPPGPTANYGYTF. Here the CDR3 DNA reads TGTGCCAGCAGCCCTCCAGGGCCCACTGCAAATTATGGCTACACCTTC. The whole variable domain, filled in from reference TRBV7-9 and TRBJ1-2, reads DTGVSQNPRHKITKRGQNVTFRCDPISEHNRLYWYRQTLGQGPEFLTYFQNEAQLEKSRLLSDRFSAERPKGSFSTLEIQRTEQGDSAMYLCASSPPGPTANYGYTFGSGTRLTVV.

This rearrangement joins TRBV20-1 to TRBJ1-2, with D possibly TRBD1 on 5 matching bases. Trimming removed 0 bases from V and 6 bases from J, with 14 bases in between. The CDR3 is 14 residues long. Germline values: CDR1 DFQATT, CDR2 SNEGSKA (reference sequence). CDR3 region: CSARDFPGQDGYTF. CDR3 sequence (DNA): TGCAGTGCTAGAGACTTTCCGGGGCAGGATGGCTACACCTTC.

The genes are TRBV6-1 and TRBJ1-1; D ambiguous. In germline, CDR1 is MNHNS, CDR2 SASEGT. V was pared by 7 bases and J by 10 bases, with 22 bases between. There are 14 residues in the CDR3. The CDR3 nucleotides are TGTGCCAGCATGCGGAGTCACAGAGAGGGATCAGCTTTCTTT. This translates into CASMRSHREGSAFF.

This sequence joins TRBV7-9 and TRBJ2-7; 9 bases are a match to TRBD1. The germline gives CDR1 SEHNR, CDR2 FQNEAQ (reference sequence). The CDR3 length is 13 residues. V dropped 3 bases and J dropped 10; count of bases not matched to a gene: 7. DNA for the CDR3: TGTGCCAGCAGCTTGGGGACAGGGAGAACCCAGTACTTC. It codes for CASSLGTGRTQYF.

The chain's CDR3 is CASKRGAFYEQYF. The CDR3 DNA reads as TGTGCCAGCAAGCGAGGGGCCTTCTACGAGCAGTACTTC. V gene TRBV12-3 or TRBV12-4 combines with J gene TRBJ2-7, with D possibly being TRBD1 or TRBD2 (5 bases each). The CDR3 length is 13 residues. With 7 bases removed from V and 3 bases from J, the gap between germline ends came to 13 bases.

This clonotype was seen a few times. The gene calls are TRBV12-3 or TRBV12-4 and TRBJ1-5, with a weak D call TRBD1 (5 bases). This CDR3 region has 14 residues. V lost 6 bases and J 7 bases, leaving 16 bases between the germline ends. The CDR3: CASSPARDEQPQHF. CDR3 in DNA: TGTGCCAGCAGCCCAGCCAGGGATGAGCAGCCCCAGCATTTT.

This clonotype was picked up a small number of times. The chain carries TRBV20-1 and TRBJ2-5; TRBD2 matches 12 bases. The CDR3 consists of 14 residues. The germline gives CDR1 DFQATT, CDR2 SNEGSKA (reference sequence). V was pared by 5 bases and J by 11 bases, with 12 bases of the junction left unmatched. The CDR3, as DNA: TGCAGTGCTGGAAACCTAGCGGGGGGGCCCGTTCAGTACTTC. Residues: CSAGNLAGGPVQYF.

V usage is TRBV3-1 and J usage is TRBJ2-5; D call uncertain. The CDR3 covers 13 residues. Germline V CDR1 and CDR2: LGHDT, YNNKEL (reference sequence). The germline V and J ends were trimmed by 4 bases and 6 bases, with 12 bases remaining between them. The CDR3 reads CASSPLQTQTQYF. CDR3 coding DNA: TGTGCCAGCAGCCCCCTTCAAACGCAGACCCAGTACTTC.

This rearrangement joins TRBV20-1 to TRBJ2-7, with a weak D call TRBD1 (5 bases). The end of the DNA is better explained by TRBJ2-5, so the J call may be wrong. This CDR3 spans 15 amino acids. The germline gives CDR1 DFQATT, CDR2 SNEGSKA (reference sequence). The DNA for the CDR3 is TGCAGTAATACACTAATAGGCAGCAGGGAAAAGACCCAGTACTTC. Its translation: CSNTLIGSREKTQYF.

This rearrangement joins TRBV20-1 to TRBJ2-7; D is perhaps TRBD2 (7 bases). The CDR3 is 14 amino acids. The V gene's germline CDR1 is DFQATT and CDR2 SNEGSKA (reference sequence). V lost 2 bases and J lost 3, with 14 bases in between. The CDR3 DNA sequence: TGCAGTGCTAGAAGTCTAGGGGGGGGCTACGAGCAGTACTTC. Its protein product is CSARSLGGGYEQYF.

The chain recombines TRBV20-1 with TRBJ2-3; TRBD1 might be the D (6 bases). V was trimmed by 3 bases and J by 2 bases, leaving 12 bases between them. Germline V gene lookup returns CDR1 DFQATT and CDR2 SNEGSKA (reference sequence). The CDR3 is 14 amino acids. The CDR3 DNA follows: TGCAGTGCTAGTGGCAGGGGTAACACAGATACGCAGTATTTT. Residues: CSASGRGNTDTQYF.

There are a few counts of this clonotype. CDR3 residues: CASSLGRGDNNEQFF. As DNA, the CDR3 is TGTGCCAGCAGCTTAGGAAGGGGGGATAACAATGAGCAGTTCTTC. This chain connects TRBV7-2 to TRBJ2-1; D may be TRBD1 or TRBD2 (6 bases each). Trimming took off 1 base at V and 5 bases at J, with 12 bases between the two ends. The germline V gene encodes CDR1 SGHTA and CDR2 FQGNSA. This CDR3 has 15 residues.

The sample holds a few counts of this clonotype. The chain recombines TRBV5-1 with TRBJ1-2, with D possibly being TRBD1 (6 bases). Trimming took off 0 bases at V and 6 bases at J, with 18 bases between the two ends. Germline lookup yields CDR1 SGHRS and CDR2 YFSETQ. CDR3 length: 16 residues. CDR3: CASSLEPGHKSDGYTF. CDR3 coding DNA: TGCGCCAGCAGCTTGGAACCGGGACACAAGTCCGATGGCTACACCTTC.

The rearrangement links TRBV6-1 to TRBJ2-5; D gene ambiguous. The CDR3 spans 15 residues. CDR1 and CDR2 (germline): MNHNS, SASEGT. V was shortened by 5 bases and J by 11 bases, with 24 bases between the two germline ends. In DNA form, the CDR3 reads TGTGCCAGCAGTTTATGGAGTGTTTCCTACAATGAGCAGTACTTC. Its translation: CASSLWSVSYNEQYF.

The CDR3 loop is CASSLGSGREREKLFF. CDR3 bases: TGTGCCAGCAGCTTAGGCTCGGGACGCGAGAGGGAAAAACTGTTTTTT. The gene calls are TRBV7-9 and TRBJ1-4, with D possibly TRBD1 on 5 matching bases. Trimming cost V 1 base and J 8 bases, with 17 bases left between them. The CDR3 length is 16 residues. The germline V gene has CDR1 SEHNR and CDR2 FQNEAQ (reference sequence).

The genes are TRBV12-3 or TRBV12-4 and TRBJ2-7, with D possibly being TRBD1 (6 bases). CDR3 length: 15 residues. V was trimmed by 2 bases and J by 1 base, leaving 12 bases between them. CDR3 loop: CASSLRDTRSYEQYF. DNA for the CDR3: TGTGCCAGCAGTTTACGGGACACTAGGTCCTACGAGCAGTACTTC.

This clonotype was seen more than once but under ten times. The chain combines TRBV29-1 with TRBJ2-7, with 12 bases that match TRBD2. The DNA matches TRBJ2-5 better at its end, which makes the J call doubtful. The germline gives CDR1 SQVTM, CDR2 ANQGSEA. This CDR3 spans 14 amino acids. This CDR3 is CSVATSGRAGTQYF. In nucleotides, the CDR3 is TGCAGCGTTGCGACTAGCGGGAGAGCTGGGACCCAGTACTTC.

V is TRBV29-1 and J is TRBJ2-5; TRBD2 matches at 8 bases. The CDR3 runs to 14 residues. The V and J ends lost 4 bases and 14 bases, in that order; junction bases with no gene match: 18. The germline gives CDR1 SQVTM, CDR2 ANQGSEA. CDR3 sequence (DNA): TGCAGCGTTGTAGCGGGGAAAGGCCTACGCGGGCATTACTTC. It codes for CSVVAGKGLRGHYF.

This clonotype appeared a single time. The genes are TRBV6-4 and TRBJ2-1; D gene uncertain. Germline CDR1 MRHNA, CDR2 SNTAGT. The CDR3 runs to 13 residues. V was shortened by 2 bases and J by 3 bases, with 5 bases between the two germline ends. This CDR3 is CASSDNNYNEQFF. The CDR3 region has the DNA TGTGCCAGCAGTGACAACAACTACAATGAGCAGTTCTTC.

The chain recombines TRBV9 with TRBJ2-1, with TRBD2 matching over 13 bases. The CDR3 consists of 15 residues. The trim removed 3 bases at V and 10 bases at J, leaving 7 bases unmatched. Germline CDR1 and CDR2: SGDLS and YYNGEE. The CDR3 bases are TGTGCCAGCAGCGCTGGACTAGCGGGAGTCTCGGAGCAGTTCTTC. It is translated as CASSAGLAGVSEQFF.

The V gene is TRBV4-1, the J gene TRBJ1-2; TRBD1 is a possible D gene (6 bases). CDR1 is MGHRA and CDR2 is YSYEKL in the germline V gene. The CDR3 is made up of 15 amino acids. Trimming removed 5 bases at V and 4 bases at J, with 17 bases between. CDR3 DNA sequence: TGCGCCAGCAGCAAAATCTCGACAGGCTTCTATGGCTACACCTTC. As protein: CASSKISTGFYGYTF.

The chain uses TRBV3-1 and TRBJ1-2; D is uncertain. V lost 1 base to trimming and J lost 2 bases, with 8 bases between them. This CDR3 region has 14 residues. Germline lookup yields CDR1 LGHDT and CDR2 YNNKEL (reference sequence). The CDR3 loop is CASSQAGANYGYTF. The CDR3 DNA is TGTGCCAGCAGCCAAGCGGGCGCAAACTATGGCTACACCTTC.

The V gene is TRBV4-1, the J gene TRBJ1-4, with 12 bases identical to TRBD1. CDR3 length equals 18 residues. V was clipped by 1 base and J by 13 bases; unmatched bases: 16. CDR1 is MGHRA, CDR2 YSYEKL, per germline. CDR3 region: CASSQGGLLGQGATALFF. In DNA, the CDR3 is TGCGCCAGCAGCCAAGGGGGACTACTGGGACAGGGGGCCACCGCACTGTTTTTT.